This TCR beta chain was recovered during a study of cytomegalovirus exposure and HLA in healthy donors. The CDR3 is 15 residues long. Losses at the gene ends were 0 bases for V and 5 bases for J; bases not matched to a gene: 4. Looked up from germline, CDR1 is SGDLS and CDR2 is YYNGEE. PCR primers comprised 60 Vbeta and 13 Jbeta primers. Assay used: immunoSEQ multiplex PCR; TCRdb lists only in-frame clones, some missing. The data hold under 150,000 clones, with about 80% observed a single time. About this clone: Its antigen is as yet unknown.

Study observations and caveats: The majority of CMV-associated TCR beta chains were reported as apparently HLA-restricted in a later analysis.

The V gene is TRBV9, the J gene TRBJ2-7; 11 bases are shared with TRBD2. Input material: PBMCs. The receptor was derived from a woman in her thirties or forties in good health and CMV-seronegative. This chain's CDR3 is CASSVVGTSGDEQYF. CDR3 DNA: TGTGCCAGCAGCGTAGTCGGGACTAGCGGTGACGAGCAGTACTTC.